Listed below are T cell receptor beta chains from one sample, sequenced in a study of kidney transplant recipient with SARS-CoV-2 infection. MiXCR was run by TCRdb on the reads, yielding one entry per CDR3 protein. In the table there are 200,000 to 250,000 distinct CDR3 sequences, more than 25% of which are singletons. The source was a blood sample, collected at baseline and between days 110 and 120 from a kidney transplant recipient. These receptors were taken from a male patient in his 30s who had COVID-19 and was a kidney transplant recipient. Some T cells may have come from the graft donor. Each CDR3 is given with its conserved first and last residue. The order of the fields is J gene, D gene, clone size, V gene, CDR3 DNA, CDR3 protein. D genes are given only for firm matches. For some rows the clone size is stated as once, few or many, or as a class when expanded; others skip it.

TRBJ2-2,NA,many,TRBV29-1,TGCAGCGTTGAAGATGAGAACGGGGAGCTGTTTTTT,CSVEDENGELFF
TRBJ1-1,NA,many,TRBV7-6,TGTGCCAGCAGCTTAGGCCCCGGCCAGGGGAACACTGAAGCTTTCTTT,CASSLGPGQGNTEAFF
TRBJ1-1,NA,many,TRBV3-2,TGTGCCAGCAGCCAAACAGGTGAAGCTTTCTTT,CASSQTGEAFF
TRBJ2-2,NA,many,TRBV5-1,TGCGCCAGCAGAACTAGCTCGAACACCGGGGAGCTGTTTTTT,CASRTSSNTGELFF
TRBJ2-7,TRBD1,few,TRBV3-1,TGTGCCAGCAGCCAAGCGGGACAGGGCTACGAGCAGTACTTC,CASSQAGQGYEQYF
TRBJ1-2,NA,many,TRBV11-3,TGTGCCAGCAGCCACCTACACGATCTCGGAAAGACCTATGGCTACACCTTC,CASSHLHDLGKTYGYTF
TRBJ2-7,NA,many,TRBV30,TGTGCCTCAAACCAAGGGGGCTACGAGCAGTACTTC,CASNQGGYEQYF
TRBJ2-5,NA,many,TRBV19,TGTGCCAGTAGATTCATCTTGATCGGACGGGGTCTCCGTAGGGCCCAGTACTTC,CASRFILIGRGLRRAQYF
TRBJ2-2,NA,many,TRBV3-1,TGTGCCAGCAGCCCCACGTGTCCCATTTCAGGCTTGACCGGGGAGCTGTTTTTT,CASSPTCPISGLTGELFF
TRBJ2-7,NA,many,TRBV20-1,TGCAGTGCTAGAAGGAGCGGTTTCTCCTACGAGCAGTACTTC,CSARRSGFSYEQYF
TRBJ2-3,TRBD2,once,TRBV27,TGTGCCAGCAGTTTAGGGACTAGCGGCACAGATACGCAGTATTTT,CASSLGTSGTDTQYF
TRBJ1-3,NA,many,TRBV5-1,TGCGCCAGCAGCTTGGATTCCCAGTCTCTATACCGCTCTGGAAACACCATATATTTT,CASSLDSQSLYRSGNTIYF
TRBJ1-1,NA,many,TRBV18,TGTGCCAGCTCACCACATAGGGATGAAGCTTTCTTT,CASSPHRDEAFF
TRBJ2-7,NA,many,TRBV2,TGTGCCAGCAACCCCGGGGGTTACTACGAGCAGTACTTC,CASNPGGYYEQYF
TRBJ2-3,NA,few,TRBV11-2,TGTGCCAGCAGCTTAGTCTTGGGGTCGAGACCTGCAGATACGCAGTATTTT,CASSLVLGSRPADTQYF
TRBJ2-7,NA,many,TRBV20-1,TGCAGTGCTCCGCGGAACTACGAGCAGTACTTC,CSAPRNYEQYF
TRBJ2-5,TRBD2,NA,TRBV4-1,TGCGCCAGCAGCCAAACCCGGACTAGCGGGGAGGAGACCCAGTACTTC,CASSQTRTSGEETQYF
TRBJ2-7,TRBD1,NA,TRBV18,TGTGCCAGCTCAACGGGACAGGGGGCGAGCCACGAGCAGTACTTC,CASSTGQGASHEQYF
TRBJ2-2,NA,many,TRBV7-4,TGTGCCAGCAGCCGCCCGGAGGCCGGGGAGCTGTTTTTT,CASSRPEAGELFF
TRBJ1-6,NA,many,TRBV7-3,TGTGCCAGCGGGGCAGGGAAGTACTCACCCCTCCACTTT,CASGAGKYSPLHF
TRBJ2-3,NA,few,TRBV12-3/TRBV12-4,TGTGCCAGCAGACCGGACGGCACAGATACGCAGTATTTT,CASRPDGTDTQYF
TRBJ2-3,NA,NA,TRBV11-2,TGTGCCAGCAGCTTAGAGGCCACTAGCACAGATACGCAGTATTTT,CASSLEATSTDTQYF
TRBJ2-3,NA,many,TRBV6-5,TGTGCCAGCAGAGGCGTGGGGGGCGGCACAGATACGCAGTATTTT,CASRGVGGGTDTQYF
TRBJ1-2,NA,many,TRBV12-2,TGTGCAAGTCGCCGTGATAGGACTCCACGAAAGACCTATGGCTACACCTTC,CASRRDRTPRKTYGYTF
TRBJ2-3,NA,many,TRBV12-3/TRBV12-4,TGTGCCAGCAGTTTCATGCGGGCCACAGATACGCAGTATTTT,CASSFMRATDTQYF
TRBJ1-1,NA,few,TRBV7-6,TGTGCCGTCGGGGTTGTTACGACTGAAGCTTTCTTT,CAVGVVTTEAFF
TRBJ2-5,TRBD2,many,TRBV20-1,TGCAGTGCTAGAGACCAACTAGCGGGCGACGGAGAGACCCAGTACTTC,CSARDQLAGDGETQYF
TRBJ1-1,NA,NA,TRBV7-2,TGTGCCAGCAGCTTAGAACTGGGCCTTGGGGCTTTCTTT,CASSLELGLGAFF
TRBJ2-1,NA,medium-sized,TRBV5-5,TGTGCCAGCAGCACGGGTGGCGGCAATGAGCAGTTCTTC,CASSTGGGNEQFF
TRBJ1-2,NA,many,TRBV8-2,TGTGGCAGTAGCGGCTTTGATAGCCGAAAGACCTATGGCTACACCTTC,CGSSGFDSRKTYGYTF
TRBJ2-7,NA,many,TRBV15,TGTGCCACCAGCAGAGATAGAGGCAGGGGAGCCTACGAGCAGTACTTC,CATSRDRGRGAYEQYF
TRBJ2-1,TRBD2,many,TRBV6-2/TRBV6-3,TGTGCCAGCAGTTACGTTAGCGGGGTCTACAATGAGCAGTTCTTC,CASSYVSGVYNEQFF
TRBJ1-2,NA,NA,TRBV5-4,TGTGCCAGCAAGTTACCCGTACCAGGAAAGACCTATGGCTACACCTTC,CASKLPVPGKTYGYTF
TRBJ1-1,NA,many,TRBV29-1,TGCAGCGTTGAAAGGACACAGGCTTTGGGTGAAGCTTTCTTT,CSVERTQALGEAFF
TRBJ2-7,NA,many,TRBV11-2,TGTGCCAGCAGCTTTGATAGTGCCGAGCAGTACTTC,CASSFDSAEQYF
TRBJ2-2,NA,many,TRBV3-1,TGTGCCAGCAGCCTCAGGGTTCCCATTTCAGGCTTGACCGGGGAGCTGTTTTTT,CASSLRVPISGLTGELFF
TRBJ2-4,TRBD1,few,TRBV28,TGTGCCAGCAGAGACAGGGCGCTTATGGGACGAGCCAAAAACATTCAGTACTTC,CASRDRALMGRAKNIQYF
TRBJ1-2,NA,many,TRBV5-3,TGTGCCAGACAGGTGACAGTGGTGAGAAAGACCTATGGCTACACCTTC,CARQVTVVRKTYGYTF
TRBJ2-1,TRBD2,NA,TRBV7-3,TGTGCCAGCAGCTTATGGGGCGGCCCTAGCGGGAGGGATGAGCAGTTCTTC,CASSLWGGPSGRDEQFF
TRBJ1-2,NA,many,TRBV7-8,TGTGCCAGCAGCAGTTTCGCGTTTACCCGAAAGACCTATGGCTACACCTTC,CASSSFAFTRKTYGYTF
TRBJ2-2,TRBD1,many,TRBV28,TGTGCCAGCAGTTTCCCGGGACAGCGATACACCGGGGAGCTGTTTTTT,CASSFPGQRYTGELFF
TRBJ2-1,TRBD2,NA,TRBV3-1,TGTGCCAGCAGCCGAGAATTAGCGGGAGGGCCTAAGAATGAGCAGTTCTTC,CASSRELAGGPKNEQFF
TRBJ1-4,NA,many,TRBV4-1,TGCGCCAGCAGCCCCAGTGGACAATGGGGTAATGAAAAACTGTTTTTT,CASSPSGQWGNEKLFF
TRBJ2-1,NA,NA,TRBV20-1,TGCAGTGCTAGAGATAGGACGAGCGGAAACTACAATGAGCAGTTCTTC,CSARDRTSGNYNEQFF
TRBJ2-3,NA,many,TRBV28,TGTGCCAGCAGCCAACCCGGGAGTCCAGATACGCAGTATTTT,CASSQPGSPDTQYF